This entry lists 22 T cell receptor beta chains sequenced from one sample in a study of T cell changes during pregnancy in multiple sclerosis. Sequencing used immunoSEQ multiplex PCR; TCRdb keeps in-frame clones, though not all of them. This table has around 71,000 clones, just over 90% appearing once. The sample here was peripheral blood, taken in the third trimester of pregnancy. The source is a female donor with multiple sclerosis, enrolled in a pregnancy study.

The rearrangement joins TRBV18 to TRBJ2-1; D might be TRBD2 (5 bases). The V and J ends lost 3 bases and 5 bases respectively, with 8 bases between them. The CDR3 spans 13 residues. The germline CDR1 and CDR2 sequences are KGHSH and LQKENI. The CDR3 DNA follows: TGTGCCAGCTCACCCCGGGAAGACAATGAGCAGTTCTTC. This codes for CASSPREDNEQFF.

The V gene is TRBV7-8, the J gene TRBJ2-5, with no clear D. Trimming stripped 5 bases from V and 6 bases from J, with 22 bases between. CDR1 and CDR2 (germline): SGHVS, FQNEAQ. The CDR3 totals 16 residues. For the CDR3, the DNA is TGTGCCAGCAGCCCAGAGGCTACCTTAGCCCTGCAGACCCAGTACTTC. Translation gives CASSPEATLALQTQYF.

For this clone: This specimen includes other DNA sequences encoding the same CDR3. The chain uses TRBV5-1 and TRBJ2-3; 11 bases match TRBD1. This CDR3 has 15 amino acids. Germline lookup yields CDR1 SGHRS and CDR2 YFSETQ. The ends lost 4 bases at V and 3 bases at J; junction bases unmatched: 4. Here the CDR3 reads CASSPGQGATDTQYF. CDR3 nucleotides: TGCGCCAGCAGCCCAGGACAGGGGGCAACAGATACGCAGTATTTT.

The chain joins TRBV18 to TRBJ2-4, with D uncertain. The CDR3 extends over 16 amino acids. V lost 1 base to trimming and J lost 5 bases, with 15 bases between them. Germline V lookup: CDR1 KGHSH, CDR2 LQKENI. CDR3 loop: CASSPRIWKRENIQYF. The CDR3 bases are TGTGCCAGCTCACCACGGATATGGAAGCGCGAAAACATTCAGTACTTC.

The chain combines TRBV2 with TRBJ2-5; TRBD1 aligns across 8 bases. V lost 8 bases to trimming and J lost 5 bases; unmatched junction nucleotides: 4. The CDR3 loop spans 12 amino acids. Germline loops: CDR1 SNHLY, CDR2 FYNNEI. The CDR3 nucleotides read TGTGCCAGCCGAACAGGGGGGGAGACCCAGTACTTC. This translates into CASRTGGETQYF.

The V call is TRBV9, the J call TRBJ2-5; TRBD2 aligns across 7 bases. With 2 bases clipped from V and 5 bases from J, the junction kept 9 bases outside the gene matches. CDR1 and CDR2 (germline): SGDLS, YYNGEE. CDR3 length equals 15 residues. The CDR3 spells CASSVWGEGGETQYF. The CDR3 coding sequence is TGTGCCAGCAGCGTTTGGGGGGAGGGAGGGGAGACCCAGTACTTC.

The V gene is TRBV5-1, the J gene TRBJ1-2; no clear D gene. The CDR3 runs 12 residues. CDR1 and CDR2 from the germline V gene are SGHRS and YFSETQ. V lost 4 bases to trimming and J lost 8 bases, with 12 bases between them. This chain's CDR3 is CASSADTLGYTF. As DNA, the CDR3 is TGCGCCAGCAGCGCCGACACGCTCGGCTACACCTTC. The whole variable domain, remainder taken from reference TRBV5-1 and TRBJ1-2, is KAGVTQTPRYLIKTRGQQVTLSCSPISGHRSVSWYQQTPGQGLQFLFEYFSETQRNKGNFPGRFSGRQFSNSRSEMNVSTLELGDSALYLCASSADTLGYTFGSGTRLTVV.

This chain connects TRBV6-5 to TRBJ2-5; 11 nucleotides agree with TRBD2. The V segment lost 6 bases and the J segment 5 bases; nucleotides outside the gene matches: 8. The CDR3 has 15 amino acids. Germline V lookup: CDR1 MNHEY, CDR2 SVGAGI. As DNA, the CDR3 is TGTGCCAGCAGCCATAGCGGGAGGGCCGGGGAGACCCAGTACTTC. Its translation: CASSHSGRAGETQYF.

The V gene is TRBV5-1, the J gene TRBJ2-1, with 9 bases lining up with TRBD2. The CDR3 length is 22 residues. V lost 0 bases to trimming and J lost 3 bases; unmatched junction nucleotides: 22. Germline-derived CDR1 and CDR2 are SGHRS and YFSETQ. CDR3 coding DNA: TGCGCCAGCAGCTTGGCCCTGCTCTCCGGGCTAGCGGGATCAATCTTCTACAATGAGCAGTTCTTC. Translating gives CASSLALLSGLAGSIFYNEQFF.

Here the CDR3 DNA reads TGTGCCAGTAGTATTAGAATGGCGGGAGAGGTGTTCTTC. It translates to CASSIRMAGEVFF. The chain is built from TRBV19 and TRBJ2-1, with 7 bases identical to TRBD2. Trimming took 3 bases from V and 15 from J; bases not matched to a gene: 11. Germline assignment: CDR1 LNHDA and CDR2 SQIVND (reference sequence). The CDR3 loop spans 13 amino acids.

The genes are TRBV5-4 and TRBJ2-1, with 12 positions matching TRBD2. The germline CDR1 and CDR2 sequences are SGHNT and YYREEE (reference sequence). The length of the CDR3 is 17 residues. The V and J ends lost 6 bases and 7 bases, in that order; junction bases with no gene match: 14. CDR3: CASKRERLAGDWNEQFF. The CDR3 DNA reads as TGTGCCAGCAAGCGGGAGAGACTAGCGGGAGATTGGAATGAGCAGTTCTTC.

J is TRBJ1-2 and V is TRBV6-5; 10 nucleotides align to TRBD1. CDR1 MNHEY and CDR2 SVGAGI come from the germline V gene. CDR3 length equals 13 residues. V lost 6 bases, J lost 10 bases, and 8 bases stayed unmatched. CDR3 in DNA: TGTGCCAGCAGCCCCGGGACAGGGGCCTTCTACACCTTC. It specifies CASSPGTGAFYTF.

Comment on this clone: The DNA is left out, because the CDR3 cannot be placed on it with certainty; the CDR3 is given as TCRdb lists it. The J gene is TRBJ2-7, the V gene TRBV7-5; the table calls TRBD2, which could not be checked here. TRBV7-5 is reported as a pseudogene. Termini included, the CDR3 measures 14 amino acids. The CDR3 is CVRSSVAGGNEQYF.

The chain combines TRBV14 with TRBJ2-7; perhaps TRBD2 as D (5 bases). Germline V lookup: CDR1 SGHDN, CDR2 FVKESK. V was pared by 3 bases and J by 1 base, with 7 bases between. The CDR3 runs to 13 residues. This CDR3 is CASSHGSSYEQYF. In DNA form, the CDR3 reads TGTGCCAGCAGCCATGGGAGTTCCTACGAGCAGTACTTC.

The CDR3 DNA sequence: TGCGCCAGCAGCCCGGGTTTAGCGGGAGTGGGGTACGGAGAGCTGTTTTTT. As protein: CASSPGLAGVGYGELFF. The chain couples TRBV5-1 to TRBJ2-2; 9 bases fit TRBD2. Trimming cost V 4 bases and J 11 bases; bases outside gene matches: 18. Looked up from germline, CDR1 is SGHRS and CDR2 is YFSETQ. The CDR3 length is 17 residues.

The J gene is TRBJ2-1, the V gene TRBV20-1; unclear D gene. The V gene's germline CDR1 is DFQATT and CDR2 SNEGSKA (reference sequence). This CDR3 comprises 11 residues. V lost 3 bases and J 5 bases, leaving 5 bases between the germline ends. CDR3 bases: TGCAGTGCTAGCCGTAACAATGAGCAGTTCTTC. This gives the protein CSASRNNEQFF.

The rearrangement uses TRBV6-5 and TRBJ2-3, with 7 bases aligning to TRBD2. CDR1 MNHEY and CDR2 SVGAGI come from the germline V gene. V lost 8 bases, J lost 6 bases, and 14 bases stayed unmatched. The CDR3 is 15 residues long. Here the CDR3 DNA reads TGTGCCAGCCACTCTTCGGGAGGCGGGGATGATACGCAGTATTTT. Amino acids: CASHSSGGGDDTQYF.

This clone appeared once. This rearrangement joins TRBV5-1 to TRBJ2-3, with 10 positions matching TRBD2. The J segment lost 6 bases and the V segment lost 1 base, leaving 8 bases of the junction unmatched. The length of the CDR3 is 16 residues. Germline CDR1 reads SGHRS; CDR2 reads YFSETQ. Here the CDR3 DNA reads TGCGCCAGCAGCTTGCTAGCGGGAGAGGGATCGGATACGCAGTATTTT. This gives the protein CASSLLAGEGSDTQYF.

This clone was found once. The chain joins TRBV10-1 to TRBJ2-7; TRBD2 aligns across 10 bases. This CDR3 has 14 amino acids. The ends lost 4 bases at V and 0 bases at J; junction bases unmatched: 0. Germline CDR1 and CDR2: WNHNN and SYGVQD (reference sequence). The DNA of the CDR3 is TGCGCCAGCAGTGCTAGCGGGAGCTCCTACGAGCAGTACTTC. Protein sequence: CASSASGSSYEQYF.

V gene TRBV28 combines with J gene TRBJ2-5, with 12 bases that match TRBD2. V dropped 4 bases and J dropped 2; count of bases not matched to a gene: 5. CDR3 length: 16 residues. Germline-derived CDR1 and CDR2 are MDHEN and SYDVKM. The CDR3 DNA reads as TGTGCCAGCAGTTCTCTAGCGGGAGGGTTGCAAGAGACCCAGTACTTC. Translation gives CASSSLAGGLQETQYF.

The chain couples TRBV21-1 to TRBJ2-7; the DNA was not compared with TRBD2, the D call given in the table. TRBV21-1 is designated a pseudogene. CDR3 length equals 16 residues. CDR3 DNA: TGTGCCAGCAGCATCCACGGGCGGGAGGGCTCCCACGAGCAGTACTTC. This translates into CASSIHGREGSHEQYF.

This chain uses TRBV7-3 with TRBJ2-1; TRBD2 matches 8 bases. The trim removed 3 bases at V and 6 bases at J, leaving 1 base unmatched. The V gene's germline CDR1 is SGHTA and CDR2 FQGTGA. This CDR3 spans 13 amino acids. CDR3 bases: TGTGCCAGCAGCTTTGCGGGAGGCAATGAGCAGTTCTTC. Amino acid sequence: CASSFAGGNEQFF.